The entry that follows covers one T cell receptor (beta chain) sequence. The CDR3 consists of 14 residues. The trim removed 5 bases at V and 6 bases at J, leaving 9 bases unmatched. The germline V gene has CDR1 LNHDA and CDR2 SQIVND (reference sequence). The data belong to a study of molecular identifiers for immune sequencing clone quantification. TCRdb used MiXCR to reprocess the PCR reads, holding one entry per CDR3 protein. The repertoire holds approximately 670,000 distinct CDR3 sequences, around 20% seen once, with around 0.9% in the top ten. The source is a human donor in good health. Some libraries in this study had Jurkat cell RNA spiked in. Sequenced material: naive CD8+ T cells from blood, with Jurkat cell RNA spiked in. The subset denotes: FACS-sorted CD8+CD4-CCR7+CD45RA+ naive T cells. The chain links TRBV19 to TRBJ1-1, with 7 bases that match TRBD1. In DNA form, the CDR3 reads TGTGCCAGTAGTTCCAGCGACAGGGTTTCTGAAGCTTTCTTT. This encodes CASSSSDRVSEAFF.